This passage covers 6 T cell receptor beta chains from one sample sequenced in a study of cytomegalovirus exposure and HLA in healthy donors. A multiplex PCR was run with 60 Vbeta primers and 13 Jbeta primers. Only in-frame clones appear in the TCRdb table, and some are missing; sequencing was by immunoSEQ multiplex PCR. The sample gives about 32,000 clones, 75% to 85% of which show up once; roughly 4% is in the top ten. Sequencing used PBMCs. Every receptor here comes from a woman younger than 35 in good health and CMV-seronegative.

The chain employs TRBV4-3 and TRBJ1-5; D call uncertain. Trimming removed 1 base from V and 5 bases from J, with 12 bases in between. The CDR3 has 15 amino acids. Germline values: CDR1 LGHNA, CDR2 YSLEER. CDR3 nucleotides: TGCGCCAGCAGCCAAGTAATTTCCGCAGATCAGCCCCAGCATTTT. Protein product: CASSQVISADQPQHF.

The chain carries TRBV7-9 and TRBJ2-7; 7 bases line up with TRBD1. CDR3 length: 15 residues. Trimming removed 5 bases from V and 0 bases from J; junction bases left unmatched: 7. Per the germline V gene, CDR1 is SEHNR and CDR2 is FQNEAQ (reference sequence). The CDR3 DNA sequence: TGTGCCAGCAGCATGGGACAGCTGATCTCCTACGAGCAGTACTTC. The encoded protein is CASSMGQLISYEQYF.

The chain has TRBV7-7 and TRBJ2-7; D is undetermined. The CDR3 totals 13 residues. CDR1 is SSHAT and CDR2 is FNYEAQ in the germline V gene (reference sequence). V lost 6 bases to trimming and J lost 3 bases, with 12 bases between them. The DNA for the CDR3 is TGTGCCAGCAGTCCCGCCCCGGGCTACGAGCAGTACTTC. This gives the protein CASSPAPGYEQYF. The variable domain in full, with the rest retrieved from reference TRBV7-7 and TRBJ2-7, is GAGVSQSPRYKVTKRGQDVTLRCDPISSHATLYWYQQALGQGPEFLTYFNYEAQPDKSGLPSDRFSAERPEGSISTLTIQRTEQRDSAMYRCASSPAPGYEQYFGPGTRLTVT.

The CDR3 protein is CASSPRLAGHNEQFF. CDR3 DNA: TGTGCCAGCAGCCCCCGACTAGCGGGCCACAATGAGCAGTTCTTC. This chain joins TRBV9 and TRBJ2-1; 10 bases match TRBD2. Per germline, CDR1 SGDLS and CDR2 YYNGEE. This CDR3 contains 15 residues. V dropped 4 bases and J dropped 5; count of bases not matched to a gene: 6. The full variable domain, its missing parts supplied by reference TRBV9 and TRBJ2-1, is DSGVTQTPKHLITATGQRVTLRCSPRSGDLSVYWYQQSLDQGLQFLIQYYNGEERAKGNILERFSAQQFPDLHSELNLSSLELGDSALYFCASSPRLAGHNEQFFGPGTRLTVL.

J is TRBJ1-5 and V is TRBV18; TRBD1 agrees at 7 bases. CDR1 is KGHSH, CDR2 LQKENI, per germline. V dropped 5 bases and J dropped 7; count of bases not matched to a gene: 8. This CDR3 region has 14 residues. The DNA for the CDR3 is TGTGCCAGCTCAGGATCTACAGGGGAACAGCCCCAGCATTTT. Translated: CASSGSTGEQPQHF.

In regard to this clone: The junction does not match germline at one end; this may be a read error. V usage is TRBV13 and J usage is TRBJ1-1; D is unclear. Germline CDR1 is PRHDT and CDR2 is FYEKMQ (reference sequence). The length of the CDR3 is 13 residues. The CDR3 protein is CAGSAPGWTEAFF. DNA for the CDR3: TGTGCCGGCAGCGCTCCCGGGTGGACTGAAGCTTTCTTT.